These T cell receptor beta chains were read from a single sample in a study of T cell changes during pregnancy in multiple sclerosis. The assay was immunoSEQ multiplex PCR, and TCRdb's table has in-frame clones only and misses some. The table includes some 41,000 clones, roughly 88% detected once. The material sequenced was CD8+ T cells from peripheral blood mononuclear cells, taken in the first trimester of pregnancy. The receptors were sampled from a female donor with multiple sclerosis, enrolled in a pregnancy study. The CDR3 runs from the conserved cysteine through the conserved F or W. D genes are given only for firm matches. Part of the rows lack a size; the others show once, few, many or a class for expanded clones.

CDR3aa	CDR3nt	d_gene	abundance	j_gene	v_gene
CASSLVKEGAEQYF	TGTGCCAGCAGCTTGGTGAAGGAGGGGGCCGAGCAGTACTTC	.	.	TRBJ2-7	TRBV5-4
CARSPQGASTDTQYF	TGTGCCAGGAGCCCACAGGGGGCTTCGACAGATACGCAGTATTTT	TRBD1	.	TRBJ2-3	TRBV6-5
CASTFYLQGATTEAFF	TGCGCCAGCACCTTCTACTTACAGGGGGCGACCACTGAAGCTTTCTTT	TRBD1	.	TRBJ1-1	TRBV10-2
CASRMGGGETQYF	TGTGCCAGCCGCATGGGAGGTGGAGAGACCCAGTACTTC	.	.	TRBJ2-5	TRBV19
CASSQGTQETQYF	TGCGCCAGCAGCCAAGGGACACAAGAGACCCAGTACTTC	.	.	TRBJ2-5	TRBV4-3
CSVGSSGTSEKLFF	TGCAGCGTTGGCTCATCTGGTACTAGTGAAAAACTGTTTTTT	.	.	TRBJ1-4	TRBV29-1
CASSLREGTEAFF	TGCGCCAGCAGTCTAAGGGAGGGCACTGAAGCTTTCTTT	.	.	TRBJ1-1	TRBV5-1
CASKDSSGAYDIQYF	TGTGCCAGTAAGGATTCTAGCGGGGCTTACGACATTCAGTACTTC	TRBD2	.	TRBJ2-4	TRBV19
CASARGGGYYNSPLHF	TGTGCCAGCGCCCGAGGGGGGGGCTACTATAATTCACCCCTCCACTTT	.	.	TRBJ1-6	TRBV9
CASSLASREAEAFF	TGCGCCAGCAGTTTAGCGTCCAGGGAGGCTGAAGCTTTCTTT	.	medium-sized	TRBJ1-1	TRBV4-1
CASSHGTGGDWTEAFF	TGCGCCAGCAGCCACGGGACAGGGGGCGATTGGACTGAAGCTTTCTTT	TRBD1	.	TRBJ1-1	TRBV5-1
CASSFGGSSYEQYF	TGTGCCAGCAGCTTTGGGGGGTCCTCCTACGAGCAGTACTTC	.	.	TRBJ2-7	TRBV5-6
CASSFGQGNYGYTF	TGTGCCAGCAGTTTCGGACAGGGAAACTATGGCTACACCTTC	TRBD1	.	TRBJ1-2	TRBV6-5
CASSLDQANYEQYF	TGCGCCAGCAGCTTGGACCAGGCTAACTACGAGCAGTACTTC	.	.	TRBJ2-7	TRBV5-1
CASSLEGGNNEQFF	TGTGCCAGCAGCTTAGAGGGGGGGAACAATGAGCAGTTCTTC	.	.	TRBJ2-1	TRBV13
CASSISGATRPQHF	TGTGCCAGTAGTATAAGTGGGGCGACCCGGCCCCAGCATTTT	.	.	TRBJ1-5	TRBV19
CAAGGGGRPYEQYF	TGTGCCGCCGGGGGTGGCGGAAGGCCCTACGAGCAGTACTTC	.	.	TRBJ2-7	TRBV2
CASSLADRERTDTQYF	TGTGCCAGCAGCTTAGCTGACAGGGAACGGACAGATACGCAGTATTTT	TRBD1	.	TRBJ2-3	TRBV7-6
CASSPTGTQYGYTF	TGTGCCAGCAGCCCGACCGGGACACAATATGGCTACACCTTC	.	many	TRBJ1-2	TRBV7-9
CASSIMGSSYNEQFF	TGTGCCAGTAGTATCATGGGGAGCTCCTACAATGAGCAGTTCTTC	.	.	TRBJ2-1	TRBV19
CASTLTGDSNQPQHF	TGTGCCAGCACCCTTACAGGGGATTCCAATCAGCCCCAGCATTTT	TRBD1	.	TRBJ1-5	TRBV5-6
CASSDWPTNEKLFF	TGCGCCAGCAGCGATTGGCCAACTAATGAAAAACTGTTTTTT	.	.	TRBJ1-4	TRBV4-1
CASSHFGASGGQETQYF	TGTGCCAGCAGCCACTTTGGTGCTAGCGGGGGACAAGAGACCCAGTACTTC	TRBD2	few	TRBJ2-5	TRBV4-2
CASSEVSYEQYF	TGTGCCAGCAGTGAAGTATCCTACGAGCAGTACTTC	.	.	TRBJ2-7	TRBV25-1
CASTLGQGGNSPLHF	TGTGCCAGCACCCTTGGACAGGGAGGTAATTCACCCCTCCACTTT	TRBD1	.	TRBJ1-6	TRBV9
CASQGATYNEQFF	TGTGCCAGCCAGGGGGCGACCTACAATGAGCAGTTCTTC	TRBD1	once	TRBJ2-1	TRBV27
CASSGQGGGSGYTF	TGTGCCAGCAGTGGACAGGGGGGAGGGTCTGGCTACACCTTC	TRBD1	.	TRBJ1-2	TRBV6-1
CASSQGGENTEAFF	TGCGCCAGCAGCCAAGGGGGAGAGAACACTGAAGCTTTCTTT	.	.	TRBJ1-1	TRBV4-1
CASTLTVHTEAFF	TGTGCCAGTACCCTGACAGTTCACACTGAAGCTTTCTTT	.	few	TRBJ1-1	TRBV19
CASDAGSYNEQFF	TGTGCCAGCGATGCGGGATCCTACAATGAGCAGTTCTTC	.	.	TRBJ2-1	TRBV6-1
CASSFPSGPLDEQYF	TGTGCCAGCAGCTTTCCTAGCGGCCCTTTGGACGAGCAGTACTTC	TRBD2	.	TRBJ2-7	TRBV11-2
CAAAGGPYNEQFF	TGTGCCGCCGCGGGCGGGCCCTACAATGAGCAGTTCTTC	.	.	TRBJ2-1	TRBV6-5
CASSPEDYNEQFF	TGTGCCAGCAGCCCCGAGGACTACAATGAGCAGTTCTTC	.	.	TRBJ2-1	TRBV9
CASSVTGSGSYEQYF	TGCGCCAGCAGCGTGACAGGGTCGGGCTCCTACGAGCAGTACTTC	TRBD1	.	TRBJ2-7	TRBV5-1
CASSPTPYEQYF	TGTGCCAGTAGCCCGACACCCTACGAGCAGTACTTC	.	.	TRBJ2-7	TRBV19
CASTPTMGRTYEQYF	TGTGCCAGCACACCCACGATGGGCAGAACCTACGAGCAGTACTTC	.	.	TRBJ2-7	TRBV7-9
CASSLFPSGKEQFF	TGTGCCAGCAGTTTATTTCCTAGCGGGAAGGAGCAGTTCTTC	TRBD2	.	TRBJ2-1	TRBV27
CAWSEAVSYEQYF	TGTGCCTGGAGTGAAGCGGTCTCCTACGAGCAGTACTTC	.	once	TRBJ2-7	TRBV30
CASSLRAGINEQYF	TGTGCCAGCAGTTTACGGGCAGGGATAAACGAGCAGTACTTC	.	.	TRBJ2-7	TRBV27
CAWSVNTEAFF	TGTGCCTGGTCCGTGAACACTGAAGCTTTCTTT	.	.	TRBJ1-1	TRBV30
CASSLGRQGAHEQYF	TGCGCCAGCAGCCTTGGACGGCAGGGGGCCCACGAGCAGTACTTC	TRBD1	.	TRBJ2-7	TRBV5-1
CASSPSGGGADTQYF	TGTGCCAGCAGCCCTAGCGGGGGGGGCGCAGATACGCAGTATTTT	TRBD2	.	TRBJ2-3	TRBV7-9
CASSSPGTSGGISSYEQYF	TGTGCCAGCAGCTCGCCCGGGACTAGCGGGGGGATTAGCTCCTACGAGCAGTACTTC	TRBD2	.	TRBJ2-7	TRBV7-3
CASSSDSLNTEAFF	TGCGCCAGCAGCTCAGACAGCTTGAACACTGAAGCTTTCTTT	.	few	TRBJ1-1	TRBV4-3
CASSLSQGSYNEQFF	TGTGCCAGCAGCCTTAGCCAGGGCTCCTACAATGAGCAGTTCTTC	.	.	TRBJ2-1	TRBV7-8
CASSWTGEDNEQFF	TGTGCCAGCAGCTGGACAGGGGAGGACAATGAGCAGTTCTTC	TRBD1	.	TRBJ2-1	TRBV5-8
CASSRGIRGEEAFF	TGTGCCAGCAGCCGAGGTATCCGGGGGGAAGAAGCTTTCTTT	.	once	TRBJ1-1	TRBV11-2
CASSLSGGFGNTIYF	TGTGCCAGCAGCTTATCGGGGGGGTTTGGAAACACCATATATTTT	.	.	TRBJ1-3	TRBV7-3
CASSLPDPREKLFF	TGTGCCAGCAGCTTACCAGACCCGAGGGAAAAACTGTTTTTT	.	.	TRBJ1-4	TRBV11-3
CASSGLSDTEAFF	TGTGCCAGCAGCGGGTTGTCTGACACTGAAGCTTTCTTT	.	.	TRBJ1-1	TRBV6-6
CASSEGRNQPQHF	TGTGCCAGCAGTGAAGGGCGCAATCAGCCCCAGCATTTT	.	.	TRBJ1-5	TRBV6-1
CASSLDRTLREQYF	TGTGCCAGCAGCCTCGACAGGACGCTCCGGGAGCAGTACTTC	.	.	TRBJ2-7	TRBV7-6